This T cell receptor beta chain was captured by sequencing in a study of CD8 T cells in ankylosing spondylitis. TCR beta libraries were made by quantitative 5'-RACE with molecular barcodes. TCRdb reprocessed the 5' RACE reads via MiXCR and lists one record per CDR3 protein. The table shows about 130,000 distinct CDR3 sequences, with around 15% occurring only once. This clonotype was seen at least ten times. Its antigen is undetermined. General study results and limits: A CD8+ phenotype characterized the disease-linked clones, which were relatively rare in peripheral blood. In reactive arthritis synovial fluid and blood, some motif variants had been reported before.

The germline gives CDR1 SGHKS, CDR2 YYEKEE (reference sequence). The V and J ends lost 2 bases and 3 bases respectively, with 11 bases between them. This CDR3 contains 14 residues. This chain links TRBV5-5 with TRBJ2-5; D is uncertain. The TCR was taken from a female donor with ankylosing spondylitis or in good health (not recorded which). The specimen sequenced was blood, either unsorted or a sorted T cell fraction (not recorded which). The CDR3 spells CASSLYLNEETQYF. The CDR3, as DNA: TGTGCCAGCAGCTTATACCTAAACGAAGAGACCCAGTACTTC.